The subject of this entry is one T cell receptor beta chain. cDNA synthesis used a TRAV/TRBV-specific primer set for both chains. TCRs were put through 20 to 25 PCR cycles of amplification with Phusion. A constant-region primer and the V-primer adapter served as the primer pair. Isolated mRNA underwent amplification by in vitro transcription. TCRdb re-derived calls from the reads in MiXCR, one entry per CDR3 protein. The top ten hold 7% to 8.5% of the sample, which has over 9,500 distinct CDR3 sequences, around half seen once. The sample originates from a study of low-dose radiotherapy and immunotherapy resistance in tumors. On the study more broadly: Daily, from cycle 1 day 1 and for four cycles, patients took oral aspirin 300 mg.

Germline V gene sequence: CDR1 LNHDA, CDR2 SQIVND (reference sequence). Trimming took 7 bases from V and 2 from J; bases not matched to a gene: 3. The CDR3 has 13 amino acids. Donors were administered nivolumab, ipilimumab, aspirin and low-dose cyclophosphamide, together with low-dose radiotherapy. The presence of advanced solid tumors lacking tumor-infiltrating lymphocytes characterized eligible patients. This TCR came from a human donor with advanced metastatic prostate, ovarian, gallbladder or colorectal cancer (not recorded which). This table probably holds off-target reads from a library built for another chain. The V call is TRBV19, the J call TRBJ1-2; TRBD1 agrees at 8 bases. The CDR3 is CASTRQGNYGYTF. In nucleotides, the CDR3 is TGTGCCAGTACGAGACAGGGGAACTATGGCTACACCTTC. The full variable domain, its missing parts supplied by reference TRBV19 and TRBJ1-2, is DGGITQSPKYLFRKEGQNVTLSCEQNLNHDAMYWYRQDPGQGLRLIYYSQIVNDFQKGDIAEGYSVSREKKESFPLTVTSAQKNPTAFYLCASTRQGNYGYTFGSGTRLTVV.